These 14 T cell receptor beta chains originate from one sample sequenced in a study of identical twins. TCRdb processed the 5' RACE reads anew with MiXCR; each CDR3 protein has one entry. The sample lists around 250,000 distinct CDR3 sequences; roughly 7% were seen once. This sample was also put to use in a study of yellow fever vaccine responses in identical twins.

Sequencing input: memory (CD45RO+) T cells sorted from blood. These TCRs come from a woman between 18 and 29 years old in good health.

V gene TRBV6-2 or TRBV6-3 combines with J gene TRBJ1-1; D perhaps matches TRBD1 (5 bases). The CDR3 has 14 amino acids. CDR1 and CDR2 from the germline V gene are MNHEY and SVGEGT. Deletions cut 5 bases from V and 4 bases from J, with 14 bases between. The DNA of the CDR3 is TGTGCCAGCAGTCCGGGACCGTCGGTCACTGAAGCTTTCTTT. This encodes CASSPGPSVTEAFF.

This clonotype was seen many times. CDR3 protein: CASSARGLGTGELFF. CDR3 DNA sequence: TGTGCCAGCAGTGCCAGGGGGCTAGGCACCGGGGAGCTGTTTTTT. The chain has TRBV12-3 or TRBV12-4 and TRBJ2-2, with TRBD1 matching 8 bases. The CDR3 totals 15 residues. Trimming cost V 5 bases and J 4 bases; bases outside gene matches: 6.

V and J are TRBV10-3 and TRBJ1-4; weak D call: TRBD1 (6 bases). Germline CDR1 reads ENHRY; CDR2 reads SYGVKD. The CDR3 runs to 16 residues. V lost 2 bases, J lost 8 bases, and 18 bases lay in between. CDR3 in amino acids: CAISEPPPGDKEKLFF. CDR3 DNA: TGTGCCATCAGTGAGCCGCCCCCAGGGGATAAAGAAAAACTGTTTTTT.

This clonotype was picked up a small number of times. V is TRBV7-9 and J is TRBJ2-7; 9 bases match TRBD1. J was trimmed by 3 bases and V by 4 bases; bases with no gene match: 4. CDR3 length: 14 amino acids. The germline V gene has CDR1 SEHNR and CDR2 FQNEAQ (reference sequence). CDR3 sequence: CASSSGQGYYEQYV. CDR3 nucleotides: TGTGCCAGCAGCTCGGGACAGGGCTACTACGAGCAGTACGTC.

This clonotype showed up many times. The chain employs TRBV5-1 and TRBJ2-1, with 7 nucleotides matching TRBD2. V shed 3 bases, J shed 7 bases, and the junction held 4 bases outside the gene matches. Per the germline V gene, CDR1 is SGHRS and CDR2 is YFSETQ. This CDR3 contains 13 residues. CDR3 residues: CASSSWGGNEQFF. As DNA, the CDR3 is TGCGCCAGCAGCTCCTGGGGGGGTAATGAGCAGTTCTTC. The full variable domain, completed using reference TRBV5-1 and TRBJ2-1, is KAGVTQTPRYLIKTRGQQVTLSCSPISGHRSVSWYQQTPGQGLQFLFEYFSETQRNKGNFPGRFSGRQFSNSRSEMNVSTLELGDSALYLCASSSWGGNEQFFGPGTRLTVL.

There are many counts of this clonotype. The rearrangement uses TRBV10-3 and TRBJ2-1; weak D call: TRBD2 (5 bases). V dropped 7 bases and J dropped 4 bases, with 14 bases sitting between them. The CDR3 runs to 14 residues. CDR1 is ENHRY and CDR2 is SYGVKD in the germline V gene. Here the CDR3 DNA reads TGTGCCATCACCGGGAACCCCTTATACAATGAGCAGTTCTTC. Protein product: CAITGNPLYNEQFF.

This clonotype turned up a few times. The chain has TRBV7-9 and TRBJ2-3, with D possibly matching TRBD2 (7 bases). This CDR3 is 15 amino acids long. Germline V gene lookup returns CDR1 SEHNR and CDR2 FQNEAQ (reference sequence). V gave up 9 bases and J gave up 2 bases, with 18 bases separating them. The CDR3 loop reads CARGEGGPPTDTQYF. CDR3 DNA sequence: TGTGCCAGGGGTGAGGGGGGGCCCCCCACAGATACGCAGTATTTT.

This clonotype appeared a few times. V usage is TRBV5-1 and J usage is TRBJ2-2; maybe TRBD2 (6 bases). Between the trimmed V and J ends, which lost 4 bases and 3 bases, there was a span of 13 bases. The CDR3 covers 15 residues. Germline lookup yields CDR1 SGHRS and CDR2 YFSETQ. CDR3: CASSPGGGDTGELFF. CDR3 bases: TGCGCCAGCAGCCCCGGGGGAGGAGACACCGGGGAGCTGTTTTTT.

This clonotype was seen many times. V and J are TRBV10-3 and TRBJ2-1, with D perhaps TRBD1 (6 bases). The CDR3 is 14 residues long. CDR1 and CDR2 from the germline V gene are ENHRY and SYGVKD. V lost 6 bases and J lost 8, with 17 bases in between. The chain's CDR3 is CAIRGARAVDEQFF. The CDR3 coding sequence is TGTGCCATCAGGGGGGCTAGAGCTGTCGATGAGCAGTTCTTC.

This clonotype was found a few times. The chain uses TRBV18 and TRBJ1-2; a possible D gene is TRBD1 (5 bases). V shed 3 bases and J shed 8 bases, with 10 bases lying between them. The CDR3 sequence is 12 residues long. Per germline, CDR1 KGHSH and CDR2 LQKENI. In DNA form, the CDR3 reads TGTGCCAGCTCACCGACAGAGACAGGCTACACCTTC. Amino acids: CASSPTETGYTF.

This clonotype was seen many times. The chain has TRBV6-5 and TRBJ2-1; TRBD2 aligns across 10 bases. This CDR3 is 15 amino acids long. From germline, CDR1 is MNHEY and CDR2 SVGAGI. Losses at the gene ends were 2 bases for V and 8 bases for J; bases not matched to a gene: 6. The CDR3 DNA is TGTGCCAGCAGTTACCGGGCTAGCGGGAGACATGAGCAGTTCTTC. It encodes CASSYRASGRHEQFF.

This clonotype was detected ten times or more. The chain combines TRBV12-3 or TRBV12-4 with TRBJ1-2, with a tentative D call TRBD1 (6 bases). This CDR3 is built from 14 residues. The V gene lost 1 base and the J gene lost 9 bases, with 15 bases spanning the gap. This CDR3 is CASSLGVSGGSYTF. CDR3 nucleotides: TGTGCCAGCAGTTTAGGAGTCAGCGGGGGCAGCTACACCTTC.

The genes are TRBV7-8 and TRBJ1-3; D not certain. The V gene lost 3 bases and the J gene lost 0 bases, with 6 bases spanning the gap. The CDR3 has 14 residues. CDR1 SGHVS and CDR2 FQNEAQ come from the germline V gene. The CDR3 loop reads CASSFMGSGNTIYF. The CDR3 coding sequence is TGTGCCAGCAGCTTCATGGGCTCTGGAAACACCATATATTTT. The full variable domain, with the rest looked up from reference TRBV7-8 and TRBJ1-3, is GAGVSQSPRYKVAKRGQDVALRCDPISGHVSLFWYQQALGQGPEFLTYFQNEAQLDKSGLPSDRFFAERPEGSVSTLKIQRTQQEDSAVYLCASSFMGSGNTIYFGEGSWLTVV.

This clonotype was seen only a few times. J is TRBJ2-1 and V is TRBV19; TRBD2 matches 9 bases. The V gene's germline CDR1 is LNHDA and CDR2 SQIVND (reference sequence). With 5 bases clipped from V and 6 bases from J, the junction kept 5 bases outside the gene matches. CDR3 length: 14 residues. The CDR3 sequence: CASSSGTSFNEQFF. Here the CDR3 DNA reads TGTGCCAGTAGTTCTGGGACTAGCTTCAATGAGCAGTTCTTC.